The rows below give T cell receptor beta chains drawn from one sample of a study of cytomegalovirus exposure and HLA in healthy donors. This table comes from immunoSEQ multiplex PCR, and its TCRdb copy is limited to in-frame clones, with some not included. Of 140,000 to 150,000 clones in the sample, 94% are singletons; the top ten hold over 1.5%. Input material: PBMCs. The receptors here all came from a man aged 18 to 29 in good health and CMV-seropositive. Each CDR3 is given with its conserved first and last residue. Each record gives: J gene, D gene, clone size, V gene, CDR3 DNA, CDR3 protein. D genes are given only for firm matches. Not every row has a clone size; where given, it reads once, few, many or a size class.

J: TRBJ2-7
D: -
size: few
V: TRBV28
DNA: TGTGCCAGCAGTTTTCAAAACTACGAGCAGTACTTC
CDR3: CASSFQNYEQYF

J: TRBJ1-1
D: -
size: -
V: TRBV7-8
DNA: TGTGCCAGCAGCAAGACACAGGTCTACACTGAAGCTTTCTTT
CDR3: CASSKTQVYTEAFF

J: TRBJ2-1
D: -
size: -
V: TRBV2
DNA: TGTGCCAGCCGAACGGCCCTAGCCCTCTACAATGAGCAGTTCTTC
CDR3: CASRTALALYNEQFF

J: TRBJ2-7
D: TRBD2
size: -
V: TRBV4-1
DNA: TGCGCCAGCAGCCAAAAACTAGCGTCGGGTTACGAGCAGTACTTC
CDR3: CASSQKLASGYEQYF

J: TRBJ2-1
D: TRBD2
size: -
V: TRBV5-1
DNA: TGCGCCAGCAGCCCCGGGACTAGCGGCACCAATGAGCAGTTCTTC
CDR3: CASSPGTSGTNEQFF

J: TRBJ2-5
D: TRBD2
size: -
V: TRBV4-1
DNA: TGCGCCAGCAGCCAAGATGGGCTAGCGGGAGGGACCCAGTACTTC
CDR3: CASSQDGLAGGTQYF

J: TRBJ2-2
D: -
size: -
V: TRBV5-1
DNA: TGCGCCAGCAGCTTGGTTGCAGGGGGAGGCTCCGGGGAGCTGTTTTTT
CDR3: CASSLVAGGGSGELFF

J: TRBJ2-3
D: -
size: -
V: TRBV7-9
DNA: TGTGCCAGCAGCCCAGACGCGACAGGTGGCACAGATACGCAGTATTTT
CDR3: CASSPDATGGTDTQYF

J: TRBJ2-1
D: -
size: once
V: TRBV5-1
DNA: TGCGCCAGCAGCTTAACGGGAAACTCCTACAATGAGCAGTTCTTC
CDR3: CASSLTGNSYNEQFF

J: TRBJ2-7
D: -
size: -
V: TRBV16
DNA: TGTGCCAGCAGCCAATACGCGATCGTACCCCCTAACGAGCAGTACTTC
CDR3: CASSQYAIVPPNEQYF

J: TRBJ2-3
D: TRBD2
size: -
V: TRBV4-1
DNA: TGCGCCAGCAGCCAAAGCCAGCGGGAGGAGGTTACGCAGTATTTT
CDR3: CASSQSQREEVTQYF

J: TRBJ2-6
D: -
size: -
V: TRBV10-2
DNA: TGCGCCAGCAGTGATACAGGGCCTGGGGCCAACGTCCTGACTTTC
CDR3: CASSDTGPGANVLTF

J: TRBJ2-1
D: -
size: -
V: TRBV5-8
DNA: TGTGCCAGCCCGGGAAGACACTCCTACAATGAGCAGTTCTTC
CDR3: CASPGRHSYNEQFF

J: TRBJ2-7
D: -
size: -
V: TRBV4-1
DNA: TGCGCCAGCAGCCAAGAAGGCTGGAGCTACGAGCAGTACTTC
CDR3: CASSQEGWSYEQYF

J: TRBJ1-3
D: -
size: -
V: TRBV18
DNA: TGTGCCAGCTCACCACCACCGCTATCTGGAAACACCATATATTTT
CDR3: CASSPPPLSGNTIYF

J: TRBJ1-1
D: -
size: once
V: TRBV6-1
DNA: TGTGCCAGCAATACAGGGTACACTGAAGCTTTCTTT
CDR3: CASNTGYTEAFF

J: TRBJ1-4
D: TRBD1
size: -
V: TRBV2
DNA: TGTGCCAGCAGTGAAGGAGGGGACAGGGAAAATGAAAAACTGTTTTTT
CDR3: CASSEGGDRENEKLFF

J: TRBJ2-1
D: TRBD2
size: -
V: TRBV5-1
DNA: TGCGCCAGCAGCTTTTGGACTAGCGACCAAAATGAGCAGTTCTTC
CDR3: CASSFWTSDQNEQFF

J: TRBJ1-1
D: TRBD1
size: -
V: TRBV6-1
DNA: TGTGCCAGCAGCCCGGGACAGGGAGTGAACACTGAAGCTTTCTTT
CDR3: CASSPGQGVNTEAFF

J: TRBJ2-3
D: TRBD2
size: -
V: TRBV2
DNA: TGTGCCAGCAGTGGACCAACTAGCGGGAGGAGGGGGGCGGGCACAGATACGCAGTATTTT
CDR3: CASSGPTSGRRGAGTDTQYF

J: TRBJ1-1
D: TRBD1
size: once
V: TRBV5-1
DNA: TGCGCCAGCAGCTTGGAAGGGACAGCTACTGAAGCTTTCTTT
CDR3: CASSLEGTATEAFF

J: TRBJ1-5
D: -
size: -
V: TRBV9
DNA: TGTGCCAGCAGCGTAGGGTTCCTCTATCGTGGTCAGCCCCAGCATTTT
CDR3: CASSVGFLYRGQPQHF

J: TRBJ2-7
D: TRBD2
size: -
V: TRBV5-6
DNA: TGTGCCAGCAGCCTCCTAGCGGGAGGGCCAGGGCAGTACTTC
CDR3: CASSLLAGGPGQYF

J: TRBJ2-3
D: TRBD2
size: once
V: TRBV10-3
DNA: TGTGCCACGCGGCCGACTAGCGGGAGTACAGATACGCAGTATTTT
CDR3: CATRPTSGSTDTQYF